This T cell receptor (beta chain) appears in the sequencing data of a study of cytomegalovirus exposure and HLA in healthy donors. Measured with immunoSEQ multiplex PCR; TCRdb has only the in-frame clones, and not every one. Of around 95,000 clones in the sample, around 85% were seen once. V shed 3 bases, J shed 7 bases, and the junction held 4 bases outside the gene matches. From germline, CDR1 is SGHRS and CDR2 YFSETQ. CDR3 length: 14 residues. The chain is built from TRBV5-1 and TRBJ1-4, with TRBD1 matching over 9 bases. The TCR comes from a man younger than 35 in good health and CMV-seropositive. Sequencing input: PBMCs. The CDR3 DNA reads TGCGCCAGCAGCTGGGGACAGGGAGCTGAAAAACTGTTTTTT. It translates to CASSWGQGAEKLFF. Using reference TRBV5-1 and TRBJ1-4 for the parts outside the CDR3, the full variable domain is KAGVTQTPRYLIKTRGQQVTLSCSPISGHRSVSWYQQTPGQGLQFLFEYFSETQRNKGNFPGRFSGRQFSNSRSEMNVSTLELGDSALYLCASSWGQGAEKLFFGSGTQLSVL.